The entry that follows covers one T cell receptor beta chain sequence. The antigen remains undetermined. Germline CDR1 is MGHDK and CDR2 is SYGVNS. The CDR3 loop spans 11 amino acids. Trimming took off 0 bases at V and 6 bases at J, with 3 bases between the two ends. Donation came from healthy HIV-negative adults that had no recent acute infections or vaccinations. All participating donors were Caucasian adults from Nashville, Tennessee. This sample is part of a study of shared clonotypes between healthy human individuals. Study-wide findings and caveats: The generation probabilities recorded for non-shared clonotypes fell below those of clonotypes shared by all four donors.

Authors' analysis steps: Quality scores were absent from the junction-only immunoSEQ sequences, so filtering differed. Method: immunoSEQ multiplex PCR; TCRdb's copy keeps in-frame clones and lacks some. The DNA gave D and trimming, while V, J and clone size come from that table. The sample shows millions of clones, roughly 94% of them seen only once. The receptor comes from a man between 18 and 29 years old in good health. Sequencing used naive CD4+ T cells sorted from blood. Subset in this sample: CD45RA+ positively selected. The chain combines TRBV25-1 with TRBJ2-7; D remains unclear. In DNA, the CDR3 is TGTGCCAGCAGTGAATACCTCGAGCAGTACTTC. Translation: CASSEYLEQYF.